This entry features one TCR beta chain sequence. PCR involved 60 Vbeta and 13 Jbeta primers. Repertoires were generated with immunoSEQ multiplex PCR, while TCRdb's copy carries only in-frame clones and drops some. The sample carries about 77,000 clones, about four fifths recorded once. The data originate from a study of cytomegalovirus exposure and HLA in healthy donors. Germline V gene lookup returns CDR1 LNHNV and CDR2 YYDKDF (reference sequence). V dropped 4 bases and J dropped 6; count of bases not matched to a gene: 10. The CDR3 extends over 16 amino acids. The V call is TRBV15, the J call TRBJ2-3; 10 bases are shared with TRBD2. The source of this sequence is a man in his forties in good health and CMV-seronegative. Material for sequencing was PBMCs. Here the CDR3 reads CATSNGPTSGADTQYF. In nucleotides, the CDR3 is TGTGCCACCAGCAATGGGCCCACTAGCGGGGCGGATACGCAGTATTTT.